Presented here are 5 T cell receptor beta chains from one specimen sequenced in a study of T cell responses to AZD1222 COVID-19 vaccine. Sequencing used immunoSEQ multiplex PCR; TCRdb keeps in-frame clones, though not all of them. This table holds roughly 150,000 clones, about 83% found once. Specimen: peripheral blood, collected 28 days after the second AZD1222 dose. These receptors came from an adult who received the AZD1222 COVID-19 vaccine.

The chain employs TRBV11-3 and TRBJ1-6; the match to TRBD1 covers 7 bases. Losses at the gene ends were 5 bases for V and 0 bases for J; bases not matched to a gene: 16. This CDR3 is built from 20 residues. Germline V lookup: CDR1 SGHNT, CDR2 YENEEA. This CDR3 is CASSIPRGTAACSYNSPLHF. In nucleotides, the CDR3 is TGTGCCAGCAGCATACCGCGGGGGACAGCCGCCTGCTCCTATAATTCACCCCTCCACTTT.

J is TRBJ1-2 and V is TRBV3-1 (or the pseudogene TRBV3-2), with D perhaps matching TRBD1 (6 bases). This CDR3 has 14 residues. CDR1 and CDR2 from the germline V gene are LGHDT and YNNKEL (reference sequence). The V and J ends lost 2 bases and 8 bases respectively, with 15 bases between them. The CDR3 reads CASSQTGSQTGYTF. CDR3 bases: TGTGCCAGCAGCCAAACAGGGTCCCAGACGGGCTACACCTTC.

This chain uses TRBV18 with TRBJ1-2; TRBD1 agrees at 10 bases. This CDR3 is built from 17 residues. The V gene end was trimmed by 2 bases and the J gene end by 7 bases; junction bases not matched to a gene: 13. Per germline, CDR1 KGHSH and CDR2 LQKENI. The CDR3 bases are TGTGCCAGCTCACCATCACAGGGACAGGGGCCCCTGTCTGGCTACACCTTC. This codes for CASSPSQGQGPLSGYTF. Using reference TRBV18 and TRBJ1-2 for the parts outside the CDR3, the full variable domain is NAGVMQNPRHLVRRRGQEARLRCSPMKGHSHVYWYRQLPEEGLKFMVYLQKENIIDESGMPKERFSAEFPKEGPSILRIQQVVRGDSAAYFCASSPSQGQGPLSGYTFGSGTRLTVV.

The table lists this clone with a few counts. The J gene is TRBJ1-2, the V gene TRBV2; D perhaps matches TRBD1 (6 bases). The V gene's germline CDR1 is SNHLY and CDR2 FYNNEI. V was cut by 4 bases and J by 7 bases, with 13 bases left in between. The length of the CDR3 is 13 residues. The CDR3 DNA reads TGTGCCAGCAGTGTCCTCAAAGGGGGTGGCTACACCTTC. Translation: CASSVLKGGGYTF.

The chain carries TRBV5-1 and TRBJ1-2, with 7 bases matching TRBD1. The germline gives CDR1 SGHRS, CDR2 YFSETQ. V trimming: 9 bases; J trimming: 10 bases; junction bases outside the gene matches: 12. CDR3 length equals 12 residues. The CDR3 nucleotides read TGCGCCATCGCTCCCGGGACAGACTTCTACACCTTC. It codes for CAIAPGTDFYTF.